These 24 T cell receptor beta chains were sequenced from one sample in a study of T cells in Graves' hyperthyroidism and ophthalmopathy. RNA transcripts gave rise to amplified TCR beta CDR3 regions. In the first-round RT-PCR of the TCR CDR3, the HTBI primer set was used. TCRdb itself ran the multiplex PCR reads through MiXCR, one entry per CDR3 protein. The data show a few hundred thousand distinct CDR3 sequences, about a fifth seen once. Material: blood. The receptors shown here come from a man between 18 and 35 years old with Graves' hyperthyroidism.

This clonotype was seen repeatedly, ten times or more. The V and J genes are TRBV12-3 or TRBV12-4 and TRBJ1-2, with TRBD1 matching 7 bases. The V segment lost 7 bases and the J segment 0 bases; nucleotides outside the gene matches: 8. The length of the CDR3 is 15 residues. The CDR3, as DNA: TGTGCCAGCAAAGGTACAGGGGAGGCTAACTATGGCTACACCTTC. Translation gives CASKGTGEANYGYTF.

This clonotype was counted many times. The V gene is TRBV27, the J gene TRBJ2-2, with 8 bases identical to TRBD1. V gave up 8 bases and J gave up 9 bases; unmatched junction bases: 14. CDR3 length: 15 residues. Germline V gene data show CDR1 as MNHEY and CDR2 as SMNVEV (reference sequence). The CDR3 DNA sequence: TGTGCCAGCGGACGGGACAGGCCCTGGAGTAGGGAGCTGTTTTTT. Translating gives CASGRDRPWSRELFF.

The chain recombines TRBV13 with TRBJ1-2; the D is unclear. The CDR3 consists of 16 residues. Germline CDR1 reads PRHDT; CDR2 reads FYEKMQ (reference sequence). The V gene lost 4 bases and the J gene lost 1 base, with 16 bases spanning the gap. The CDR3 nucleotides read TGTGCCAGCAGCTCCTACATGGACGAAAATAACTATGGCTACACCTTC. It codes for CASSSYMDENNYGYTF.

This clonotype was observed a few times. The gene calls are TRBV4-1 and TRBJ1-1; tentative D call: TRBD1 (5 bases). The CDR3 loop spans 14 amino acids. Germline V gene data show CDR1 as MGHRA and CDR2 as YSYEKL. V shed 4 bases and J shed 2 bases, with 11 bases lying between them. CDR3 coding DNA: TGCGCCAGCAGCCTCCGGGACTTCAACACTGAAGCTTTCTTT. Translated: CASSLRDFNTEAFF.

The genes are TRBV2 and TRBJ2-7; 8 positions match TRBD1. The ends lost 6 bases at V and 0 bases at J; junction bases unmatched: 7. This CDR3 region has 15 residues. The germline gives CDR1 SNHLY, CDR2 FYNNEI. This chain's CDR3 is CASRGATGASYEQYF. The CDR3 coding sequence is TGTGCCAGCAGGGGAGCGACAGGGGCCTCCTACGAGCAGTACTTC.

This clonotype was counted at least ten times. This rearrangement joins TRBV7-8 to TRBJ1-5, with TRBD1 identical over 9 bases. From germline, CDR1 is SGHVS and CDR2 FQNEAQ. This CDR3 has 15 residues. V lost 5 bases and J lost 8; bases outside the gene matches: 10. DNA of the CDR3: TGTGCCAGCAGCGGAGGACGGACAGGGGAAAAGCCCCAGCATTTT. Amino acids: CASSGGRTGEKPQHF.

In this sample, this clonotype turned up many times. The chain recombines TRBV2 with TRBJ2-5; TRBD1 matches 8 bases. CDR3 size: 14 residues. Germline CDR1 is SNHLY and CDR2 is FYNNEI. After removal of 8 bases from V and 5 bases from J, the junction contained 10 bases not matched to a gene. CDR3 coding DNA: TGTGCCAGCCGGACAGGGATGGGGGAGGAGACCCAGTACTTC. It translates to CASRTGMGEETQYF.

This clonotype was observed many times. The chain links TRBV4-1 to TRBJ2-7; the D is unclear. Deletions cut 0 bases from V and 2 bases from J, with 8 bases between. The CDR3 is made up of 14 amino acids. The germline V gene has CDR1 MGHRA and CDR2 YSYEKL. The CDR3 nucleotides are TGCGCCAGCAGCCAAGAATCCGGGCCCTACGAGCAGTACTTC. Its translation: CASSQESGPYEQYF.

V is TRBV29-1 and J is TRBJ1-5, with D maybe TRBD1 (5 bases). The CDR3 is 15 amino acids. V lost 0 bases and J 0 bases, leaving 9 bases between the germline ends. Germline V CDR1 and CDR2: SQVTM, ANQGSEA. For the CDR3, the DNA is TGCAGCGTTGAAGAGGGGGGGAATAGCAATCAGCCCCAGCATTTT. It specifies CSVEEGGNSNQPQHF.

The gene calls are TRBV6-1 and TRBJ2-5; no firm D call. Trimming took off 1 base at V and 4 bases at J, with 10 bases between the two ends. Germline CDR1 reads MNHNS; CDR2 reads SASEGT. This CDR3 has 14 amino acids. CDR3: CASSEVGSGETQYF. The CDR3 nucleotides are TGTGCCAGCAGTGAAGTGGGGTCCGGAGAGACCCAGTACTTC.

This clonotype has a count of ten or more. V is TRBV14 and J is TRBJ1-1, with 9 bases aligning to TRBD1. This CDR3 is built from 13 residues. Germline V gives CDR1 SGHDN, CDR2 FVKESK. The V gene end was trimmed by 5 bases and the J gene end by 8 bases; junction bases not matched to a gene: 6. The CDR3: CASSSDRGFEAFF. The CDR3 region has the DNA TGTGCCAGCAGCTCGGACAGGGGTTTCGAAGCTTTCTTT.

Many counts were recorded for this clonotype. The chain links TRBV19 to TRBJ1-1; tentative D call: TRBD1 (5 bases). In germline, CDR1 is LNHDA, CDR2 SQIVND (reference sequence). V was shortened by 9 bases and J by 5 bases, with 16 bases between the two germline ends. This CDR3 is 13 amino acids long. The CDR3 region is CASRQLMVTEAFF. The CDR3 DNA sequence: TGTGCCAGCAGACAGCTCATGGTTACTGAAGCTTTCTTT.

This clonotype was detected ten times or more. The V call is TRBV29-1, the J call TRBJ2-7, with D perhaps matching TRBD1 or TRBD2 (5 bases each). Germline V gives CDR1 SQVTM, CDR2 ANQGSEA. The V end lost 6 bases, the J end lost 4 bases, and 13 bases lay between the germline ends. The CDR3 is 12 residues long. The CDR3 coding sequence is TGCAGCGTGACCGGGACGGAATACGAGCAGTACTTC. It codes for CSVTGTEYEQYF.

This clonotype was seen more than once but under ten times. This chain links TRBV11-1 with TRBJ2-6, with D perhaps TRBD1 (5 bases). Germline lookup yields CDR1 SGHAT and CDR2 FQDESV (reference sequence). The CDR3 contains 17 residues. The V and J ends lost 3 bases and 0 bases respectively, with 12 bases between them. The CDR3, as DNA: TGTGCCAGCAGCTTGAGCAGGGTCGCCTCTGGGGCCAACGTCCTGACTTTC. Translating gives CASSLSRVASGANVLTF. The complete variable domain, with remaining parts taken from reference TRBV11-1 and TRBJ2-6, reads EAEVAQSPRYKITEKSQAVAFWCDPISGHATLYWYRQILGQGPELLVQFQDESVVDDSQLPKDRFSAERLKGVDSTLKIQPAELGDSAMYLCASSLSRVASGANVLTFGAGSRLTVL.

This clonotype was observed many times. This chain links TRBV11-2 with TRBJ1-1; 10 bases fit TRBD1. Trimming at V came to 3 bases and at J to 3 bases, leaving 10 bases not matched to a gene. CDR3 size: 17 residues. The germline CDR1 and CDR2 sequences are SGHAT and FQNNGV. CDR3 DNA sequence: TGTGCCAGCAGCTTGACCGGGACAGGGGCGGGAGACACTGAAGCTTTCTTT. Translated: CASSLTGTGAGDTEAFF.

This clonotype was picked up many times. J is TRBJ1-3 and V is TRBV30; D remains ambiguous. Looked up from germline, CDR1 is GTSNPN and CDR2 is SVGIG (reference sequence). V lost 0 bases to trimming and J lost 0 bases, with 3 bases between them. CDR3 size: 13 residues. The CDR3 DNA follows: TGTGCCTGGAGTGTGAGCTCTGGAAACACCATATATTTT. This translates into CAWSVSSGNTIYF.

This clonotype showed up many times. The chain recombines TRBV6-2 or TRBV6-3 with TRBJ2-7; tentative D call: TRBD2 (5 bases). V shed 2 bases and J shed 0 bases, with 23 bases lying between them. Germline loops: CDR1 MNHEY, CDR2 SVGEGT. The CDR3 sequence is 19 residues long. The chain's CDR3 is CASSYTVPGVILSSYEQYF. The DNA for the CDR3 is TGTGCCAGCAGTTACACCGTCCCCGGGGTCATTCTGAGCTCCTACGAGCAGTACTTC.

The chain couples TRBV18 to TRBJ2-7, with no clear D. The CDR3 sequence is 12 residues long. CDR1 and CDR2 (germline): KGHSH, LQKENI. The ends were cut back, 3 bases at V and 5 bases at J, with 8 bases in the middle. CDR3 sequence (DNA): TGTGCCAGCTCACCTGGTCCAAACGAGCAGTACTTC. It is translated as CASSPGPNEQYF. Filled out from reference TRBV18 and TRBJ2-7, the complete variable domain reads NAGVMQNPRHLVRRRGQEARLRCSPMKGHSHVYWYRQLPEEGLKFMVYLQKENIIDESGMPKERFSAEFPKEGPSILRIQQVVRGDSAAYFCASSPGPNEQYFGPGTRLTVT.

This clonotype appeared many times. The V gene is TRBV6-2 or TRBV6-3, the J gene TRBJ1-1, with D hard to call. Germline lookup yields CDR1 MNHEY and CDR2 SVGEGT. The CDR3 covers 13 residues. Trimming stripped 4 bases from V and 0 bases from J, with 6 bases between. CDR3 coding DNA: TGTGCCAGCAGTTGGGAAATGAACACTGAAGCTTTCTTT. Translating it yields CASSWEMNTEAFF.

In nucleotides, the CDR3 is TGTGCCAGCAGCCCCGAGGGGGGCTGGTTAGAGACCCAGTACTTC. Translated: CASSPEGGWLETQYF. This chain links TRBV7-2 with TRBJ2-5, with D perhaps TRBD1 or TRBD2 (6 bases each). The CDR3 extends over 15 amino acids. The V end lost 5 bases, the J end lost 4 bases, and 17 bases lay between the germline ends. CDR1 is SGHTA, CDR2 FQGNSA, per germline.

V and J are TRBV4-1 and TRBJ2-7; 8 nucleotides match TRBD1. The CDR3 covers 15 residues. The ends lost 0 bases at V and 6 bases at J; junction bases unmatched: 7. Germline V CDR1 and CDR2: MGHRA, YSYEKL. CDR3 DNA: TGCGCCAGCAGCCAAGATAGCAGGACAGGGTTCGAGCAGTACTTC. Amino acid sequence: CASSQDSRTGFEQYF.

Many counts were recorded for this clonotype. The chain employs TRBV18 and TRBJ2-7, with D perhaps given as TRBD1 or TRBD2 (5 bases each). This CDR3 contains 11 residues. CDR1 KGHSH and CDR2 LQKENI come from the germline V gene. V shed 5 bases and J shed 6 bases, with 8 bases lying between them. The CDR3 bases are TGTGCCAGCTCATCCGGGACCGAGCAGTACTTC. It translates to CASSSGTEQYF.

The chain has TRBV7-9 and TRBJ2-5; D uncertain. This CDR3 contains 14 residues. Germline CDR1 is SEHNR and CDR2 is FQNEAQ (reference sequence). V lost 1 base, J lost 5 bases, and 11 bases lay in between. The CDR3 nucleotides read TGTGCCAGCAGCTTAGGCCTCACCATGGAGACCCAGTACTTC. Protein: CASSLGLTMETQYF.

This clonotype was found many times. This chain links TRBV28 with TRBJ1-5; tentatively, D is TRBD1 (5 bases). There are 16 residues in the CDR3. Deletions cut 3 bases from V and 2 bases from J, with 14 bases between. CDR1 MDHEN and CDR2 SYDVKM come from the germline V gene. The CDR3 DNA reads TGTGCCAGCAGTTTGTGGCAGGGAACGGGCAATCAGCCCCAGCATTTT. Encoded protein: CASSLWQGTGNQPQHF.